Listed below are T cell receptor beta chains from one sample, sequenced in a study of CD8+ T cells in alopecia areata. The method was immunoSEQ multiplex PCR; TCRdb's version includes in-frame clones alone and lacks a portion of them. This table has 200,000 to 250,000 clones, 30% to 40% appearing once. The sequencing used CD4+ T cells sorted from blood, collected at approximately week 30, from a patient treated with tofacitinib. These receptors came from a human donor with alopecia areata. The CDR3 runs from the conserved cysteine through the conserved F or W. Each record gives: V gene, J gene, D gene, clone size, CDR3 protein, CDR3 DNA. The D gene is left open where the match is weak. Rows give clone size only sometimes, using once, few, many, or a class for an expanded clone.

v_gene: TRBV5-1; j_gene: TRBJ2-1; d_gene: TRBD2; abundance: .; CDR3aa: CASSSGTSSSNEQFF; CDR3nt: TGCGCCAGCAGCTCCGGGACTAGTAGTAGTAATGAGCAGTTCTTC
v_gene: TRBV5-6; j_gene: TRBJ2-1; d_gene: TRBD2; abundance: .; CDR3aa: CASSGGLGRVNEQFF; CDR3nt: TGTGCCAGCAGCGGCGGACTAGGCAGGGTAAATGAGCAGTTCTTC
v_gene: TRBV29-1; j_gene: TRBJ1-6; d_gene: .; abundance: few; CDR3aa: CSVGTEPNSPLHF; CDR3nt: TGCAGCGTTGGGACCGAACCCAATTCACCCCTCCACTTT
v_gene: TRBV7-9; j_gene: TRBJ2-3; d_gene: .; abundance: .; CDR3aa: CASSSGQPITDTQYF; CDR3nt: TGTGCCAGCAGCTCCGGACAGCCCATCACAGATACGCAGTATTTT
v_gene: TRBV11-2; j_gene: TRBJ2-1; d_gene: .; abundance: .; CDR3aa: CASNSLSGAGYNEQFF; CDR3nt: TGTGCCAGCAATTCCCTCTCGGGGGCCGGCTACAATGAGCAGTTCTTC
v_gene: TRBV6-5; j_gene: TRBJ2-2; d_gene: .; abundance: .; CDR3aa: CASSYSVGLTGELFF; CDR3nt: TGTGCCAGCAGTTACTCTGTCGGACTGACCGGGGAGCTGTTTTTT
v_gene: TRBV7-2; j_gene: TRBJ2-2; d_gene: TRBD2; abundance: few; CDR3aa: CASSPFGTMNTGELFF; CDR3nt: TGTGCCAGCAGCCCGTTCGGGACTATGAACACCGGGGAGCTGTTTTTT
v_gene: TRBV5-1; j_gene: TRBJ2-7; d_gene: .; abundance: .; CDR3aa: CASMQGSSGEQYF; CDR3nt: TGCGCCAGCATGCAGGGTAGCTCAGGGGAGCAGTACTTC
v_gene: TRBV30; j_gene: TRBJ2-5; d_gene: .; abundance: .; CDR3aa: CAWSAGLIPETQYF; CDR3nt: TGTGCCTGGTCTGCGGGCCTGATACCGGAGACCCAGTACTTC
v_gene: TRBV19; j_gene: TRBJ1-5; d_gene: .; abundance: few; CDR3aa: CASRWGNQPQHF; CDR3nt: TGTGCCAGTCGTTGGGGCAATCAGCCCCAGCATTTT
v_gene: TRBV18; j_gene: TRBJ2-5; d_gene: .; abundance: .; CDR3aa: CASSRPQETQYF; CDR3nt: TGTGCCAGCTCCCGCCCCCAAGAGACCCAGTACTTC
v_gene: TRBV5-1; j_gene: TRBJ2-1; d_gene: .; abundance: .; CDR3aa: CASSLEYGNEQFF; CDR3nt: TGCGCCAGCAGCTTGGAGTACGGCAATGAGCAGTTCTTC
v_gene: TRBV27; j_gene: TRBJ2-4; d_gene: .; abundance: .; CDR3aa: CASSYSGAKNIQYF; CDR3nt: TGTGCCAGCAGTTACTCCGGGGCCAAAAACATTCAGTACTTC
v_gene: TRBV29-1; j_gene: TRBJ2-2; d_gene: .; abundance: .; CDR3aa: CSVPGPRNTGELFF; CDR3nt: TGCAGCGTCCCGGGACCCAGGAACACCGGGGAGCTGTTTTTT
v_gene: TRBV4-2; j_gene: TRBJ1-2; d_gene: .; abundance: once; CDR3aa: CASSRPREEGYTF; CDR3nt: TGTGCCAGCAGCCGGCCCAGGGAAGAGGGCTACACCTTC
v_gene: TRBV30; j_gene: TRBJ1-2; d_gene: .; abundance: .; CDR3aa: CAWSVLGGYTF; CDR3nt: TGTGCCTGGAGTGTACTGGGGGGCTACACCTTC
v_gene: TRBV5-6; j_gene: TRBJ2-7; d_gene: TRBD1; abundance: few; CDR3aa: CASSWGTGWSEQYF; CDR3nt: TGTGCCAGCAGCTGGGGGACAGGGTGGAGCGAGCAGTACTTC
v_gene: TRBV29-1; j_gene: TRBJ2-1; d_gene: TRBD1; abundance: .; CDR3aa: CSAMTGSNEQFF; CDR3nt: TGCAGCGCTATGACAGGGAGCAATGAGCAGTTCTTC
v_gene: TRBV4-1; j_gene: TRBJ2-1; d_gene: .; abundance: .; CDR3aa: CASSQVDMGIAYNEQFF; CDR3nt: TGCGCCAGCAGCCAAGTAGATATGGGGATCGCCTACAATGAGCAGTTCTTC
v_gene: TRBV29-1; j_gene: TRBJ2-4; d_gene: .; abundance: few; CDR3aa: CSVEVLGRIQYF; CDR3nt: TGCAGCGTTGAAGTGCTGGGGCGCATTCAGTACTTC